The 5 T cell receptor beta chains listed next were all sequenced from one sample in a study of blood T cell repertoires in COVID-19. The method was immunoSEQ multiplex PCR; TCRdb's version includes in-frame clones alone and lacks a portion of them. The repertoire holds 250,000 to 350,000 clones, with roughly nine tenths as singletons. Sequencing input: PBMCs or T cells enriched from blood (not recorded which). The receptors come from a woman aged 25 to 45 who had recovered from COVID-19.

The V gene is TRBV5-1, the J gene TRBJ1-6; maybe TRBD1 (6 bases). CDR1 and CDR2 (germline): SGHRS, YFSETQ. V shed 0 bases and J shed 10 bases, with 17 bases lying between them. The CDR3 extends over 16 amino acids. CDR3 protein: CASSLAVGGGDSPLHF. The CDR3 region has the DNA TGCGCCAGCAGCTTGGCCGTCGGAGGGGGGGACTCACCCCTCCACTTT.

The chain combines TRBV14 with TRBJ2-3, with 9 bases that match TRBD2. V lost 0 bases, J lost 3 bases, and 7 bases stayed unmatched. Germline lookup yields CDR1 SGHDN and CDR2 FVKESK. This CDR3 has 17 amino acids. CDR3 sequence reads: CASSQDGAGGQTDTQYF. CDR3 coding DNA: TGTGCCAGCAGCCAAGATGGGGCGGGAGGGCAGACAGATACGCAGTATTTT.

The gene calls are TRBV27 and TRBJ2-5; 8 positions agree with TRBD1. The CDR3 loop spans 18 amino acids. J lost 1 base, V lost 3 bases, and 13 bases had no gene match. Per the germline V gene, CDR1 is MNHEY and CDR2 is SMNVEV (reference sequence). CDR3 in amino acids: CASSFTGGSLIPQETQYF. The DNA for the CDR3 is TGTGCCAGCAGTTTTACAGGGGGGTCACTTATTCCCCAAGAGACCCAGTACTTC.

The genes are TRBV11-2 and TRBJ1-6; D remains ambiguous. Germline CDR1 reads SGHAT; CDR2 reads FQNNGV. CDR3 size: 15 residues. V lost 0 bases and J 6 bases, leaving 9 bases between the germline ends. The CDR3 protein is CASSLESRLNSPLHF. The CDR3 DNA follows: TGTGCCAGCAGCTTAGAGAGCAGACTTAATTCACCCCTCCACTTT.

The gene calls are TRBV9 and TRBJ2-5; D might be TRBD1 (6 bases). V gave up 3 bases and J gave up 7 bases, with 16 bases separating them. The V gene's germline CDR1 is SGDLS and CDR2 YYNGEE. The CDR3 runs 14 residues. The CDR3 DNA sequence: TGTGCCAGCAGCGAAGGCGTGGGGGCAGGGACCCAGTACTTC. Encoded protein: CASSEGVGAGTQYF.